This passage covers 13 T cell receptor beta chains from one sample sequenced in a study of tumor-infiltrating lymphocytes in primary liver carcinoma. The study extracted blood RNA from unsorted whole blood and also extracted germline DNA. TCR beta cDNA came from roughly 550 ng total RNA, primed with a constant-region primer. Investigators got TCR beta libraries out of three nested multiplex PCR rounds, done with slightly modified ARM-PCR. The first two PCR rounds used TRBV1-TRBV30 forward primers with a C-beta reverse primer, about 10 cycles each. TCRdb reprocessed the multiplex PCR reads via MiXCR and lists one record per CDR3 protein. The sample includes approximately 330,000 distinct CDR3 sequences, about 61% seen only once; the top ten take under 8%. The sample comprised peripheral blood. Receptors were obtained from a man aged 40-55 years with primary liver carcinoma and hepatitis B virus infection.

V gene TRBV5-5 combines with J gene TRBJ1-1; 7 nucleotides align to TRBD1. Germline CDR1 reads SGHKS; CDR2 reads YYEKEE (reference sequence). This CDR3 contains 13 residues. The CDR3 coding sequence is TGTACTAGCAGCTGGGGACAGCATGCATATGCTTTCTTT. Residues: CTSSWGQHAYAFF.

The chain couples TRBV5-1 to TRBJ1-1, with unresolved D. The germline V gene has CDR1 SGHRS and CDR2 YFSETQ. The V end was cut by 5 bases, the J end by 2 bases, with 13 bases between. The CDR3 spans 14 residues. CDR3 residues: CASSPGNLNTEAFF. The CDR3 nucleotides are TGCGCCAGCAGTCCGGGGAACCTTAACACTGAAGCTTTCTTT.

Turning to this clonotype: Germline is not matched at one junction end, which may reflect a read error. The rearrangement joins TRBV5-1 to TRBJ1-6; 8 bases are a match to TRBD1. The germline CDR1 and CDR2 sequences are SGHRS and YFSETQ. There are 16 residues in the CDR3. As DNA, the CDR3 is TGCGCCAGCAGCTTGGTGAACCGACAGGGGAATTCACCCATCCACTTT. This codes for CASSLVNRQGNSPIHF.

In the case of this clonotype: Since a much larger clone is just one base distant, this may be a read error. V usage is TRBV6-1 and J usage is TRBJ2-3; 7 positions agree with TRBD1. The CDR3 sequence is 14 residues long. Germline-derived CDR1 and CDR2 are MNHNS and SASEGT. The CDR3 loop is CPSKLTGNTDTQYF. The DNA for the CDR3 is TGTCCCAGCAAATTGACAGGGAACACAGATACGCAGTATTTT.

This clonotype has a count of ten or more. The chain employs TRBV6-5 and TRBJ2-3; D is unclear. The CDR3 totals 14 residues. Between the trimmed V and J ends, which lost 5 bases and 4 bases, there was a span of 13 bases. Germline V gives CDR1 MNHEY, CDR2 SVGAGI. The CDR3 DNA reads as TGTGCCAGCAGTCCCCTCATTATCCCAGATACGCAGTATTTT. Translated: CASSPLIIPDTQYF.

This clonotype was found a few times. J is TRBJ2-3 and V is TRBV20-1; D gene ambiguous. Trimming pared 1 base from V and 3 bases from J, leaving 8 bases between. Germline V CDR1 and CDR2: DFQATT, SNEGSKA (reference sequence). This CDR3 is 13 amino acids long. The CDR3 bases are TGCAGTGCTAGAGGACGTGAGACAGATACGCAGTATTTT. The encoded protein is CSARGRETDTQYF.

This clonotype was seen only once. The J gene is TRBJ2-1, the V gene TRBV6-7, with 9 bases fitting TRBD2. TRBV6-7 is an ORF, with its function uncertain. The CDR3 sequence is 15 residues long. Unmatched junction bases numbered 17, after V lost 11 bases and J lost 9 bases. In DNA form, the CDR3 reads TGTGCCGGACAGCGGGAGGCCCCTTGGAGGAGTGAGCAGTTCTTC. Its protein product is CAGQREAPWRSEQFF.

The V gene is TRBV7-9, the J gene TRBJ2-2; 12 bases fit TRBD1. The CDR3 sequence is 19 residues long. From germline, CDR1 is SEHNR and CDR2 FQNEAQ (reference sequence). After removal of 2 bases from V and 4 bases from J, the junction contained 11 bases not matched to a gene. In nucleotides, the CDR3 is TGTGCCAGCAGCTTACCGGGACAGGGGGCCCCTCCGGGCACCGGGGAGCTGTTTTTT. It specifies CASSLPGQGAPPGTGELFF.

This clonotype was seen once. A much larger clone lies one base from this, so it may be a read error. As DNA, the CDR3 is TGTGCCATCAGTGGGTTGGCTAGCGTTAATGAGCAGTTCTTC. This encodes CAISGLASVNEQFF. The J gene is TRBJ2-1, the V gene TRBV10-3; D perhaps matches TRBD2 (6 bases). In germline, CDR1 is ENHRY, CDR2 SYGVKD. Trimming removed 4 bases at V and 7 bases at J, with 14 bases between. The CDR3 consists of 14 residues.

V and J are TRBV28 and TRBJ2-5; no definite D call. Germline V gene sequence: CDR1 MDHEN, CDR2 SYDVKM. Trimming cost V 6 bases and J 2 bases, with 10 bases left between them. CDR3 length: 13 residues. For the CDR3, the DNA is TGTGCCAGCAGCCCCAGGATTCAAGAGACCCAGTACTTC. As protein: CASSPRIQETQYF.

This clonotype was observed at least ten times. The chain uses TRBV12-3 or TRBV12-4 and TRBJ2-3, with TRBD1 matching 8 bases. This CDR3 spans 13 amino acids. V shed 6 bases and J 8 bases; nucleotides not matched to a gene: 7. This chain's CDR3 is CASRPLGQGTQYF. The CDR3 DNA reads TGTGCCAGCAGACCCCTTGGACAGGGTACGCAGTATTTT.

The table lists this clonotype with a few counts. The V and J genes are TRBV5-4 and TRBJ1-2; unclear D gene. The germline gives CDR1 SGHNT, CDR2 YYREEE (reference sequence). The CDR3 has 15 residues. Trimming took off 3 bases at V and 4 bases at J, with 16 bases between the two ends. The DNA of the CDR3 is TGTGCCAGCAGCTATGAGGTAGACCCGTCCTATGGCTACACCTTC. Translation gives CASSYEVDPSYGYTF. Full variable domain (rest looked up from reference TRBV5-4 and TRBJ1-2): ETGVTQSPTHLIKTRGQQVTLRCSSQSGHNTVSWYQQALGQGPQFIFQYYREEENGRGNFPPRFSGLQFPNYSSELNVNALELDDSALYLCASSYEVDPSYGYTFGSGTRLTVV.

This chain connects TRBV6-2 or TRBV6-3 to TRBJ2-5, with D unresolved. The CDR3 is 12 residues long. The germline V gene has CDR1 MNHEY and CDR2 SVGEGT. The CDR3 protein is CTNSYLLETQYF. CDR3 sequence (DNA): TGTACCAACAGTTACCTCTTGGAGACCCAGTACTTC.